This T cell receptor (beta chain) was sequenced for a study of CD8+CD57+ T cells in acquired aplastic anemia. Study details: DNA from sorted CD4+ and CD8+ cells averaged roughly 3.2 ug.

The V end lost 8 bases, the J end lost 2 bases, and 15 bases lay between the germline ends. The germline gives CDR1 MNHNS, CDR2 SASEGT. The CDR3 covers 14 residues. The template used for profiling TCR beta VDJ and CDR3 was genomic DNA. In TCRdb, the reads were re-called with MiXCR into one record per CDR3 protein. The sample has roughly 150,000 distinct CDR3 sequences, 35% to 55% seen once. This TCR was recovered from a human donor in good health. The chain recombines TRBV6-1 with TRBJ1-1, with a possible D match to TRBD1 (6 bases). Specimen: sorted CD4+, CD8+, or CD8+CD57+ T cells (not recorded which) from PBMCs. The CDR3 loop is CASQAGQPNTEAFF. CDR3 nucleotide sequence: TGTGCCAGCCAGGCGGGACAACCTAACACTGAAGCTTTCTTT.